This T cell receptor beta chain appears in the sequencing data of a study of T cells expressing NK-cell markers. Study summary: CD3+CD56+NKG2C+, CD3+CD56+NKG2C- and CD3+CD56-NKG2C+ T cells, once sorted, supplied the TCR beta repertoires. Eight donors were sequenced, seven testing HCMV-seropositive and one testing seronegative.

TCRdb re-called the 5' RACE reads, yielding one record per CDR3 amino acid sequence without DNA. The table for this sample gives 300,000 to 500,000 distinct CDR3 sequences. Points on this clonotype: Its antigen is unknown.

The CDR3 sequence is 13 residues long. CDR1 MGHRA and CDR2 YSYEKL come from the germline V gene. Overall study findings and caveats: HCMV specificity of the expanded NKG2C+ T cell clones was not established. The share of CD8+ T cells held by dominant NKG2C+ clonotypes was about 1.0-8% in several donors.

The sequence was obtained from a woman in her forties or fifties in good health. What was sequenced was blood T cells: a sorted CD56 or NKG2C T cell subset, CD4+ or CD8+ T cells, or bulk PBMC T cells (not recorded which). This sequence joins TRBV4-1 and TRBJ2-3. The CDR3 reads CASSPPDTDTQYF.